The TCR beta chain under discussion was sequenced for a study of blood T cell repertoires in COVID-19. Whole-study context: Collection of acute and convalescent COVID-19 samples took place in the United States, Italy and Spain. T cells, B-cell-depleted T cells, or PBMCs supplied cDNA or gDNA.

The CDR3 spans 16 residues. CDR1 and CDR2 (germline): LNHDA, SQIVND (reference sequence). The V and J ends lost 2 bases and 5 bases respectively, with 16 bases between them. In the original workflow: Estimated nucleated cell counts came from reference gene primer amplification. Method: immunoSEQ multiplex PCR; TCRdb's copy keeps in-frame clones and lacks some. V and J calls plus clone size are reproduced from that table; the DNA served to infer D and trimming. The sample lists approximately 60,000 clones; roughly three quarters were seen once. The rearrangement joins TRBV19 to TRBJ1-5; D not certain. Sequenced material: peripheral blood. This TCR was sampled from a woman older than 75 with active or convalescent COVID-19. CDR3 region: CASSILGLQRHQPQHF. CDR3 in DNA: TGTGCCAGTAGTATACTGGGCCTCCAGAGACATCAGCCCCAGCATTTT.